Below are 21 T cell receptor beta chains sequenced from a single sample in a study of T cells in Graves' hyperthyroidism and ophthalmopathy. It was RNA transcripts that yielded the amplified TCR beta CDR3 regions. First-round RT-PCR with HTBI primers amplified the TCR CDR3 region. Via MiXCR, TCRdb re-called the multiplex PCR reads, giving one row per CDR3 protein. The profile shows about 570,000 distinct CDR3 sequences, just over 45% of them singletons. The sample comprised peripheral blood or thyroid tissue (not recorded which). All receptors derive from an adult woman with Graves' disease, either hyperthyroidism or ophthalmopathy (not recorded which).

This clonotype was counted many times. This chain connects TRBV30 to TRBJ1-2; no clear D gene. The germline gives CDR1 GTSNPN, CDR2 SVGIG (reference sequence). Trimming took 4 bases from V and 2 from J, leaving 11 bases between them. This CDR3 has 13 residues. The CDR3 region is CAWNDAGNYGYTF. The CDR3 bases are TGTGCCTGGAATGACGCAGGCAACTATGGCTACACCTTC.

The rearrangement links TRBV6-6 to TRBJ1-2; D unresolved. V shed 0 bases and J shed 8 bases, with 13 bases lying between them. The CDR3 length is 14 residues. Germline V gene lookup returns CDR1 MNHNY and CDR2 SVGAGI (reference sequence). The CDR3 DNA reads as TGTGCCAGCAGTTACTCGAGTCCGAGAGCGGGCTACACCTTC. Translation: CASSYSSPRAGYTF.

As to this clonotype: A much larger clone lies a single base off, so this may be a read error. This rearrangement joins TRBV3-1 to TRBJ1-5; the D gene is possibly TRBD1 (5 bases). The CDR3 has 13 amino acids. V gave up 4 bases and J gave up 7 bases, with 11 bases separating them. Looked up from germline, CDR1 is LGHDT and CDR2 is YNNKEL (reference sequence). Here the CDR3 DNA reads TGTGCCAGCAGCCCGATGCGGGACCAGCCCCAGCATTTT. Translation gives CASSPMRDQPQHF. Complete variable domain (other parts from reference TRBV3-1 and TRBJ1-5): DTAVSQTPKYLVTQMGNDKSIKCEQNLGHDTMYWYKQDSKKFLKIMFSYNNKELIINETVPNRFSPKSPDKAHLNLHINSLELGDSAVYFCASSPMRDQPQHFGDGTRLSIL.

Comment on this clonotype: The CDR3 does not end in the conserved phenylalanine or tryptophan, so this is likely a read error. The DNA is omitted, as the CDR3 cannot be located on it reliably, and the CDR3 follows TCRdb's listing. The chain links TRBV2 to TRBJ2-2. The CDR3 is 8 residues long, counting both termini. Germline V CDR1 and CDR2: SNHLY, FYNNEI. The CDR3 spells CASSEAVA.

The J gene is TRBJ1-6, the V gene TRBV20-1; perhaps TRBD1 as D (5 bases). The CDR3 runs 13 residues. Germline assignment: CDR1 DFQATT and CDR2 SNEGSKA (reference sequence). Trimming removed 1 base from V and 7 bases from J, with 8 bases in between. The CDR3 reads CSARGQNNSPLHF. The CDR3 DNA reads as TGCAGTGCTAGAGGACAGAACAATTCACCCCTCCACTTT.

Notes on this clonotype: Germline is not matched at one junction end, which may reflect a read error. The rearrangement joins TRBV5-1 to TRBJ2-5, with D perhaps TRBD1 (6 bases). Germline-derived CDR1 and CDR2 are SGHRS and YFSETQ. This CDR3 spans 14 amino acids. The CDR3 DNA sequence: TGTGCCAGCAGCTTGGATTGGACAGAAGAGACCCAGTACTTC. This encodes CASSLDWTEETQYF.

The V call is TRBV7-9, the J call TRBJ1-1; D uncertain. The germline V gene has CDR1 SEHNR and CDR2 FQNEAQ (reference sequence). The CDR3 runs to 12 residues. V lost 5 bases to trimming and J lost 4 bases, with 8 bases between them. The CDR3, as DNA: TGTGCCAGCAGCCACAGAAGCACTGAAGCTTTCTTT. Residues: CASSHRSTEAFF.

About this clonotype: The CDR3 ends on some other residue instead of the conserved phenylalanine or tryptophan, so this is likely a read error. The limits of the CDR3 on the DNA are not certain, so only TCRdb's listed CDR3 is given. CDR3 sequence reads: CAISEPSGRVI. The gene calls are TRBV10-3 and TRBJ1-3. The CDR3 is 11 residues long, counting both termini. Germline-derived CDR1 and CDR2 are ENHRY and SYGVKD.

This clonotype was seen ten or more times. The rearrangement joins TRBV7-9 to TRBJ2-7; TRBD2 agrees at 8 bases. Germline V gene data show CDR1 as SEHNR and CDR2 as FQNEAQ (reference sequence). This CDR3 has 16 residues. The V and J ends lost 5 bases and 5 bases, in that order; junction bases with no gene match: 14. The CDR3 bases are TGTGCCAGCAGCCCCGGGGGGGCCAGAGGTTTCAACGAGCAGTACTTC. It is translated as CASSPGGARGFNEQYF. Combining the CDR3 with reference TRBV7-9 and TRBJ2-7 gives the whole variable domain DTGVSQNPRHKITKRGQNVTFRCDPISEHNRLYWYRQTLGQGPEFLTYFQNEAQLEKSRLLSDRFSAERPKGSFSTLEIQRTEQGDSAMYLCASSPGGARGFNEQYFGPGTRLTVT.

The count of this clonotype is one. This chain uses TRBV11-2 with TRBJ2-6; 9 nucleotides line up with TRBD1. V lost 4 bases to trimming and J lost 4 bases; unmatched junction nucleotides: 2. CDR1 is SGHAT, CDR2 FQNNGV, per germline. This CDR3 is built from 15 residues. Here the CDR3 DNA reads TGTGCCAGCAGCTGGACAGGGGACGGGGCCAACGTCCTGACTTTC. Translating it yields CASSWTGDGANVLTF.

V and J are TRBV7-2 and TRBJ1-6; 7 bases are shared with TRBD1. Trimming took 6 bases from V and 8 from J; bases not matched to a gene: 7. CDR3 size: 14 residues. Germline-derived CDR1 and CDR2 are SGHTA and FQGNSA. CDR3 nucleotides: TGTGCCAGCAGTCCTACAGGGGTGGATTCACCCCTCCACTTT. It is translated as CASSPTGVDSPLHF.

V usage is TRBV3-1 and J usage is TRBJ2-3; D is perhaps TRBD1 (5 bases). CDR1 is LGHDT, CDR2 YNNKEL, per germline (reference sequence). Trimming pared 4 bases from V and 11 bases from J, leaving 16 bases between. The CDR3 is made up of 13 amino acids. DNA for the CDR3: TGTGCCAGCAGCCCCTCCCAGGACAACAGGCAGTATTTT. Translation gives CASSPSQDNRQYF.

This clonotype was counted at least ten times. The genes are TRBV10-2 and TRBJ2-7; perhaps D is TRBD1 or TRBD2 (5 bases each). The V and J ends lost 6 bases and 2 bases respectively, with 11 bases between them. Germline V gene lookup returns CDR1 WSHSY and CDR2 SAAADI. The CDR3 loop spans 13 amino acids. The CDR3 loop is CASSWDGTYEQYF. CDR3 nucleotide sequence: TGCGCCAGCAGCTGGGACGGTACCTACGAGCAGTACTTC.

This clonotype was seen a handful of times. The gene calls are TRBV20-1 and TRBJ1-5; no clear D gene. CDR1 is DFQATT and CDR2 is SNEGSKA in the germline V gene (reference sequence). The V end was cut by 3 bases, the J end by 0 bases, with 12 bases between. This CDR3 spans 15 amino acids. Written as DNA, the CDR3 is TGCAGTGCTAGCGTACCTATGGGTAGCAATCAGCCCCAGCATTTT. Protein sequence: CSASVPMGSNQPQHF.

This clonotype was found a few times. CDR3 region: CASRERTGQPQYF. The DNA for the CDR3 is TGTGCCAGCAGAGAGAGAACAGGGCAGCCCCAGTACTTC. The V gene is TRBV2, the J gene TRBJ2-5; TRBD1 is a possible D gene (6 bases). Trimming removed 6 bases at V and 9 bases at J, with 17 bases between. This CDR3 is built from 13 residues. The germline V gene encodes CDR1 SNHLY and CDR2 FYNNEI.

V and J are TRBV10-3 and TRBJ2-5, with 7 bases that match TRBD1. Trimming removed 2 bases from V and 2 bases from J; junction bases left unmatched: 5. Germline CDR1 is ENHRY and CDR2 is SYGVKD. The CDR3 length is 15 residues. This chain's CDR3 is CAISEDGTAQETQYF. The CDR3, as DNA: TGTGCCATCAGTGAGGATGGGACAGCACAAGAGACCCAGTACTTC.

The chain is built from TRBV30 and TRBJ2-2; D is unclear. CDR3 length: 13 amino acids. From germline, CDR1 is GTSNPN and CDR2 SVGIG (reference sequence). V shed 4 bases and J shed 6 bases, with 12 bases lying between them. In DNA, the CDR3 is TGTGCCTGGATTGAGGAAGAGGCCGGGGAGCTGTTTTTT. This translates into CAWIEEEAGELFF.

Comments on this clonotype: Given a much more abundant clone one base away, this may be a read error. J is TRBJ2-5 and V is TRBV28; 8 positions match TRBD1. The germline CDR1 and CDR2 sequences are MDHEN and SYDVKM. V shed 11 bases, J shed 3 bases, and the junction held 2 bases outside the gene matches. This CDR3 is 11 amino acids long. DNA of the CDR3: TGTGCCCTACAGGGGGAAGAGACCCAGTACTTC. It encodes CALQGEETQYF.

This clonotype came up once. The rearrangement joins TRBV7-9 to TRBJ2-5; 7 nucleotides line up with TRBD1. Losses at the gene ends were 5 bases for V and 4 bases for J; bases not matched to a gene: 13. The CDR3 runs 16 residues. CDR1 SEHNR and CDR2 FQNEAQ come from the germline V gene (reference sequence). The CDR3 reads CASSRARGNRGETQYF. Here the CDR3 DNA reads TGTGCCAGCAGCCGGGCTCGTGGGAACAGGGGAGAGACCCAGTACTTC. The whole variable domain, filled in from reference TRBV7-9 and TRBJ2-5, reads DTGVSQNPRHKITKRGQNVTFRCDPISEHNRLYWYRQTLGQGPEFLTYFQNEAQLEKSRLLSDRFSAERPKGSFSTLEIQRTEQGDSAMYLCASSRARGNRGETQYFGPGTRLLVL.

This rearrangement joins TRBV2 to TRBJ2-7, with 7 bases that match TRBD1. Germline loops: CDR1 SNHLY, CDR2 FYNNEI. The V gene end was trimmed by 4 bases and the J gene end by 3 bases; junction bases not matched to a gene: 9. The CDR3 runs 15 residues. Here the CDR3 DNA reads TGTGCCAGCAGTGTCCGTCCCGGGACAGACTACGAGCAGTACTTC. This gives the protein CASSVRPGTDYEQYF.

J is TRBJ2-6 and V is TRBV9; D unclear. With 4 bases removed from V and 14 bases from J, the gap between germline ends came to 7 bases. Germline CDR1 reads SGDLS; CDR2 reads YYNGEE. There are 10 residues in the CDR3. In DNA, the CDR3 is TGTGCCAGCAGCCCCCTACTCCTGACTTTC. It codes for CASSPLLLTF. The variable domain in full, completed from reference TRBV9 and TRBJ2-6, reads DSGVTQTPKHLITATGQRVTLRCSPRSGDLSVYWYQQSLDQGLQFLIQYYNGEERAKGNILERFSAQQFPDLHSELNLSSLELGDSALYFCASSPLLLTFGAGSRLTVL.